The T cell receptor (beta chain) described here comes from a study of beta chain features in type 1 diabetes. Findings and caveats of the study: Type 1 diabetes patients had moderately but significantly shorter TCRB CDR3s in all four CD4+ subsets. Fewer junction insertions and more nucleotide deletions appeared in type 1 diabetes patients.

CDR3 length: 16 amino acids. Germline assignment: CDR1 MNHEY and CDR2 SVGAGI. V lost 0 bases to trimming and J lost 9 bases; unmatched junction nucleotides: 9. Reverse transcribing all isolated RNA meant expressed TCRB transcripts were sequenced. Here immunoSEQ multiplex PCR was the method, and the copy in TCRdb shows in-frame clones only, minus some. This table holds about 700,000 clones, around 15% found once. This clone was detected only a few times. Its antigen remains unknown. The chain combines TRBV6-5 with TRBJ2-1; 9 bases are a match to TRBD2. This TCR was sampled from a man younger than 35 with type 1 diabetes. Sequencing was performed on naive CD4+ T cells from blood. The CDR3 DNA is TGTGCCAGCAGTTACTCCGGCGGGGGGGACATACTTGAGCAGTTCTTC. Protein product: CASSYSGGGDILEQFF.